This T cell receptor (beta chain) is drawn from a study of blood T cell repertoires in COVID-19. Study as a whole: Material from acute and convalescent COVID-19 was sourced from the United States, Italy and Spain.

Recruitment covered roughly 24 US areas and drew participants whose ages spanned about 18 to 90 years. Each recovered donor of Cohort 3 presented with two negative PCRs, clearance, or symptom resolution. TCRdb's copy holds only in-frame clones and misses some; the assay was immunoSEQ multiplex PCR. Among about 280,000 clones, roughly 86% were seen once, and the ten largest hold approximately 2%. The specimen sequenced was PBMCs or T cells enriched from blood (not recorded which). The receptor was derived from a woman aged 60-75 years who had recovered from COVID-19.

The CDR3 nucleotides are TGTGCCAGCAGCCCCACAATCCGGAACACCGGGGAGCTGTTTTTT. Translation gives CASSPTIRNTGELFF. The V and J genes are TRBV6-5 and TRBJ2-2; D gene ambiguous. Trimming cost V 6 bases and J 1 base, with 12 bases left between them. The germline CDR1 and CDR2 sequences are MNHEY and SVGAGI. This CDR3 has 15 amino acids.